The source of this T cell receptor beta chain is a study of blood T cell repertoires in COVID-19. The table came from immunoSEQ multiplex PCR; TCRdb's copy has only in-frame clones and leaves some out. This table holds 250,000 to 350,000 clones, approximately 90% found once. CDR3 length: 16 residues. Germline V gives CDR1 ENHRY, CDR2 SYGVKD. V lost 6 bases to trimming and J lost 2 bases; unmatched junction nucleotides: 9. Sample: peripheral blood. This chain links TRBV10-3 with TRBJ1-2; the match to TRBD1 covers 10 bases. The source of this sequence is a woman between 45 and 60 years old with active or convalescent COVID-19. The CDR3 sequence is CAIRSTGTGDNYGYTF. The CDR3, as DNA: TGTGCCATCAGGTCAACCGGGACAGGGGACAACTATGGCTACACCTTC.